This T cell receptor beta chain was found in a study of blood T cell repertoires in COVID-19. Looking at the study overall: From the United States, Italy and Spain came samples of acute and convalescent COVID-19. T cells, B-cell-depleted T cells, or PBMCs supplied cDNA or gDNA.

This clone has only one observation. CDR1 is SGHTA and CDR2 is FQGNSA in the germline V gene. V was clipped by 0 bases and J by 3 bases, with 12 bases between them. The CDR3 runs 15 residues. Assay: immunoSEQ multiplex PCR; the TCRdb copy retains only in-frame clones and omits some. The table lists approximately 170,000 clones, under 90% of them singletons. Each participant's cohort was designated according to participant-reported clinical history. The recovered donors of Cohort 3 showed two negative PCRs, clearance, or symptom resolution. Sequenced input: PBMCs or T cells enriched from blood (not recorded which). V is TRBV7-2 and J is TRBJ2-7; tentatively, D is TRBD2 (7 bases). The TCR sequence derives from a man aged 45 to 65 who had recovered from COVID-19. The CDR3 bases are TGTGCCAGCAGCTTAGCGTCAGGGGAGGGCTACGAGCAGTACTTC. Its protein product is CASSLASGEGYEQYF.